The source of this TCR beta chain is a study of shared clonotypes between healthy human individuals. About the research overall: A donor's plate count was three for CD4 naive and three for CD4 memory; CD8 naive had two and CD8 memory one.

CDR1 SGHRS and CDR2 YFSETQ come from the germline V gene. The CDR3 consists of 16 residues. V lost 0 bases to trimming and J lost 2 bases; unmatched junction nucleotides: 1. Notes on the study in general: Naive subsets usually exceeded memory subsets in estimated richness. Some naive CD4 clonotypes, roughly 4.5%, turned up in common across a handful of donors. Sampling was confined to blood; repertoires within tissues likely differ.

This clone occurred once. As yet, its antigen is unknown. Other DNA sequences in the sample encode the same CDR3. Some clones are missing from TCRdb's copy, which holds only in-frame ones; the method was immunoSEQ multiplex PCR. The sample includes about 2.4 million clones, over 85% seen only once; the top ten take approximately 0.36%. The chain employs TRBV5-1 and TRBJ2-5, with 13 nucleotides matching TRBD2. Material for sequencing was naive CD4+ T cells from PBMCs. Documented subset: CD45RA+ positively selected. This clonotype was obtained from a man younger than 35 in good health. Some clones in this sample may be carry-over from other donors' samples. Here the CDR3 DNA reads TGCGCCAGCAGCTTGGGGGGACTAGCGGGACAAGAGACCCAGTACTTC. It encodes CASSLGGLAGQETQYF.